These 19 T cell receptor beta chains were sequenced from one sample in a study of T cell changes during pregnancy in multiple sclerosis. Assay used: immunoSEQ multiplex PCR; TCRdb lists only in-frame clones, some missing. Here the sample spans 35,000 or so clones, roughly 90% being singletons. The material sequenced was CD4+ T cells from peripheral blood mononuclear cells, taken after pregnancy. These receptors all stem from a female donor in good health, enrolled as a control in a pregnancy study.

The chain is built from TRBV28 and TRBJ2-2, with 8 bases identical to TRBD1. The CDR3 runs 15 residues. The ends lost 5 bases at V and 2 bases at J; junction bases unmatched: 4. Germline V gene data show CDR1 as MDHEN and CDR2 as SYDVKM. The CDR3 region is CASSADRANTGELFF. The DNA for the CDR3 is TGTGCCAGCAGTGCGGACAGGGCCAACACCGGGGAGCTGTTTTTT. Looking up the rest from reference TRBV28 and TRBJ2-2 gives the full variable domain: DVKVTQSSRYLVKRTGEKVFLECVQDMDHENMFWYRQDPGLGLRLIYFSYDVKMKEKGDIPEGYSVSREKKERFSLILESASTNQTSMYLCASSADRANTGELFFGEGSRLTVL.

In DNA, the CDR3 is TGTGCCAGCAGGAGGGACAGGGGGGACAATCAGCCCCAGCATTTT. The encoded protein is CASRRDRGDNQPQHF. The rearrangement links TRBV2 to TRBJ1-5, with 11 bases identical to TRBD1. The CDR3 spans 15 residues. Trimming took 6 bases from V and 3 from J; bases not matched to a gene: 4. Germline V gives CDR1 SNHLY, CDR2 FYNNEI.

The J gene is TRBJ2-7, the V gene TRBV11-3; possibly TRBD2 for D (7 bases). The CDR3 runs to 15 residues. The germline CDR1 and CDR2 sequences are SGHNT and YENEEA. Trimming shortened V by 1 base and J by 0 bases, and 10 bases separated the two germline ends. In DNA, the CDR3 is TGTGCCAGCAGCTTAGGCGGGGGCAGCTCCTACGAGCAGTACTTC. Translating gives CASSLGGGSSYEQYF.

J is TRBJ2-1 and V is TRBV28; a weak D match, TRBD1 (6 bases). Trimming removed 7 bases at V and 6 bases at J, with 22 bases between. Germline CDR1 MDHEN, CDR2 SYDVKM. The CDR3 spans 16 residues. The CDR3 DNA reads as TGTGCCAGCACCTTAACAGGGAAAGACTTAGGCAATGAGCAGTTCTTC. It codes for CASTLTGKDLGNEQFF.

V gene TRBV18 combines with J gene TRBJ2-3; no reliable D call. This CDR3 comprises 12 residues. Germline assignment: CDR1 KGHSH and CDR2 LQKENI. V shed 2 bases and J shed 2 bases, with 2 bases lying between them. The CDR3 nucleotides are TGTGCCAGCTCACCATACACAGATACGCAGTATTTT. Its translation is CASSPYTDTQYF.

The V gene is TRBV15, the J gene TRBJ2-3, with 7 bases fitting TRBD2. The V gene's germline CDR1 is LNHNV and CDR2 YYDKDF (reference sequence). This CDR3 is built from 14 residues. Unmatched junction bases numbered 8, after V lost 7 bases and J lost 4 bases. CDR3 protein: CATTGRPPADTQYF. The CDR3 bases are TGTGCCACCACCGGGAGGCCCCCCGCAGATACGCAGTATTTT.

The chain employs TRBV10-3 and TRBJ2-1; perhaps TRBD2 as D (6 bases). Per the germline V gene, CDR1 is ENHRY and CDR2 is SYGVKD. There are 13 residues in the CDR3. The V and J ends lost 9 bases and 9 bases respectively, with 18 bases between them. The CDR3 bases are TGTGCCATGTCGGACTATCTCGTGGGTGAGCAGTTCTTC. This encodes CAMSDYLVGEQFF.

V gene TRBV27 combines with J gene TRBJ1-6; 7 bases align to TRBD1. The J segment lost 7 bases and the V segment lost 6 bases, leaving 3 bases of the junction unmatched. Germline loops: CDR1 MNHEY, CDR2 SMNVEV (reference sequence). This CDR3 comprises 13 residues. The CDR3 DNA reads TGTGCCAGCAGGACAGGGATCAATTCACCCCTCCACTTT. This gives the protein CASRTGINSPLHF.

The chain employs TRBV2 and TRBJ2-7; D gene ambiguous. Germline lookup yields CDR1 SNHLY and CDR2 FYNNEI. The CDR3 is made up of 14 amino acids. V lost 3 bases and J lost 6, with 15 bases in between. CDR3 coding DNA: TGTGCCAGCAGTGAGGGTCGAGGTGCAATCGAGCAGTACTTC. Protein: CASSEGRGAIEQYF.

The CDR3 coding sequence is TGTGCCAGCAGCCCCGGGACAGGGTTTCTATCCTACGAGCAGTACTTC. It encodes CASSPGTGFLSYEQYF. The chain couples TRBV7-8 to TRBJ2-7; 9 positions match TRBD1. The CDR3 is 16 residues long. Trimming cost V 5 bases and J 1 base; bases outside gene matches: 9. From germline, CDR1 is SGHVS and CDR2 FQNEAQ.

This chain joins TRBV19 and TRBJ2-1; 10 positions agree with TRBD1. The CDR3 totals 16 residues. Germline CDR1 LNHDA, CDR2 SQIVND (reference sequence). V lost 3 bases and J lost 3; bases outside the gene matches: 5. CDR3 bases: TGTGCCAGTAGTATGGGTGGGACAGGGGTCTACAATGAGCAGTTCTTC. This codes for CASSMGGTGVYNEQFF.

This chain links TRBV2 with TRBJ1-2; 8 bases align to TRBD1. CDR3 length: 16 amino acids. Germline values: CDR1 SNHLY, CDR2 FYNNEI. The V segment lost 5 bases and the J segment 2 bases; nucleotides outside the gene matches: 10. CDR3 in amino acids: CASSRGQGNQNYGYTF. In nucleotides, the CDR3 is TGTGCCAGCAGTCGAGGACAGGGAAATCAAAACTATGGCTACACCTTC. Full variable domain (rest looked up from reference TRBV2 and TRBJ1-2): EPEVTQTPSHQVTQMGQEVILRCVPISNHLYFYWYRQILGQKVEFLVSFYNNEISEKSEIFDDQFSVERPDGSNFTLKIRSTKLEDSAMYFCASSRGQGNQNYGYTFGSGTRLTVV.

This clone was seen a single time. The rearrangement joins TRBV18 to TRBJ2-3; D unresolved. Germline CDR1 reads KGHSH; CDR2 reads LQKENI. Trimming left V 3 bases short and J 8 bases short, with 12 bases between. This CDR3 region has 13 residues. The CDR3 is CASSPNAPGTQYF. The CDR3 DNA reads as TGTGCCAGCTCACCCAACGCACCGGGTACGCAGTATTTT.

The rearrangement joins TRBV4-1 to TRBJ2-3, with TRBD2 as a possible D gene (6 bases). Germline V gene sequence: CDR1 MGHRA, CDR2 YSYEKL. There are 17 residues in the CDR3. V gave up 0 bases and J gave up 1 base, with 14 bases separating them. CDR3 nucleotides: TGCGCCAGCAGCCAAGAGCGGGATTACGGGGGCACAGATACGCAGTATTTT. Amino acid sequence: CASSQERDYGGTDTQYF.

The CDR3 protein is CASSLSQGYYGYTF. The CDR3 DNA sequence: TGTGCCAGCAGTTTATCCCAGGGCTACTATGGCTACACCTTC. The gene calls are TRBV27 and TRBJ1-2, with a tentative D call TRBD1 (5 bases). The CDR3 spans 14 residues. Germline CDR1 reads MNHEY; CDR2 reads SMNVEV (reference sequence). V was cut by 0 bases and J by 3 bases, with 8 bases left in between.

V usage is TRBV28 and J usage is TRBJ2-7; 11 bases agree with TRBD2. CDR1 MDHEN and CDR2 SYDVKM come from the germline V gene. The CDR3 contains 16 residues. V was clipped by 0 bases and J by 4 bases; unmatched bases: 5. This chain's CDR3 is CASSLWTSGIGYEQYF. The CDR3 nucleotides read TGTGCCAGCAGTTTATGGACTAGCGGGATTGGGTACGAGCAGTACTTC.

As DNA, the CDR3 is TGTGCCTGGGGGGGGACTAAACTGTTTTTT. This translates into CAWGGTKLFF. The rearrangement links TRBV30 to TRBJ1-4; weak D call: TRBD1 (5 bases). The germline V and J ends were trimmed by 5 bases and 11 bases, with 9 bases remaining between them. Germline V gene data show CDR1 as GTSNPN and CDR2 as SVGIG (reference sequence). The CDR3 runs 10 residues.

V is TRBV18 and J is TRBJ1-2; 8 bases align to TRBD1. Germline V gene data show CDR1 as KGHSH and CDR2 as LQKENI. J gave up 6 bases and V 5 bases, and 2 bases lay outside the gene matches. This CDR3 has 12 residues. The CDR3 spells CASSLQGDGYTF. The CDR3, as DNA: TGTGCCAGCTCATTACAGGGGGATGGCTACACCTTC.

The chain carries TRBV5-5 and TRBJ2-7; maybe TRBD1 (5 bases). The germline V and J ends were trimmed by 3 bases and 4 bases, with 14 bases remaining between them. Germline V gene data show CDR1 as SGHKS and CDR2 as YYEKEE (reference sequence). There are 14 residues in the CDR3. CDR3 sequence reads: CASSSLGPLYEQYF. CDR3 DNA sequence: TGTGCCAGCAGCTCTTTGGGGCCCCTGTACGAGCAGTACTTC.